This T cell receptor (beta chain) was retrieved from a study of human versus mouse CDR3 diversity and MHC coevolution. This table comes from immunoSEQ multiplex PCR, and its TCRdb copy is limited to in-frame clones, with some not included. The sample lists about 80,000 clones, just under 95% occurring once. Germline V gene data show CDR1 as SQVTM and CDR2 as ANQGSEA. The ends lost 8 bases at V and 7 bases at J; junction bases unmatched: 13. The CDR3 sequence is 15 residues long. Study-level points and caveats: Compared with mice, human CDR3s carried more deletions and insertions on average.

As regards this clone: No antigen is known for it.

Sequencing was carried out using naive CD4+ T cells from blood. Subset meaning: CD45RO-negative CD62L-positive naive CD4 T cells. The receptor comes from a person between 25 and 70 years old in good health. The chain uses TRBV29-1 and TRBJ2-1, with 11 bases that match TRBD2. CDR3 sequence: CSTRLAGKPGNEQFF. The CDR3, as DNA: TGCAGCACCCGACTAGCGGGAAAACCGGGTAATGAGCAGTTCTTC.